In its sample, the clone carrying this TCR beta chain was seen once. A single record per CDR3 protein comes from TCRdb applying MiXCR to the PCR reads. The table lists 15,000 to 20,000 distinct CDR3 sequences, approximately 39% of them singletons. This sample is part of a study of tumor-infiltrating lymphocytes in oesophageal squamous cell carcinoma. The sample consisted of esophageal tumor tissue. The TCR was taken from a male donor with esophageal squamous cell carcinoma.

CDR3 DNA sequence: TGTGCCAGCAGCTTAGCTGGGCCCCGCCATGGAGGTGACACTGAAGCTTTCTTT. Translation gives CASSLAGPRHGGDTEAFF. The J gene is TRBJ1-1, the V gene TRBV7-6; no reliable D call. CDR3 length equals 18 residues. The germline CDR1 and CDR2 sequences are SGHVS and FNYEAQ. Between the trimmed V and J ends, which lost 0 bases and 3 bases, there was a span of 20 bases.